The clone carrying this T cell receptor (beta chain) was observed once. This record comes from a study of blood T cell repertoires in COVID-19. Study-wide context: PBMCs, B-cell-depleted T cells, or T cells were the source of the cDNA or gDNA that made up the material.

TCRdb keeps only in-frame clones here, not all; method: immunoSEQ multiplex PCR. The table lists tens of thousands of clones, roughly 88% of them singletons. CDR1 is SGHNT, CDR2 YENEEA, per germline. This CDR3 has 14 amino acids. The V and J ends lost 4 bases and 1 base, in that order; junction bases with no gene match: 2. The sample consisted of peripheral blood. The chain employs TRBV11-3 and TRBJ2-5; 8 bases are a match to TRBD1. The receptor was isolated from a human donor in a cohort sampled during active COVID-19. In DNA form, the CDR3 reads TGTGCCAGCAGCTCCACAGGGGGCCAAGAGACCCAGTACTTC. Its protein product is CASSSTGGQETQYF.